The next 18 T cell receptor beta chains were all read from a single sample in a study of shared clonotypes between healthy human individuals. Naive CD8 isolation took CD45RO-negative cells positively selected for CCR7 and excluded terminally differentiated effector memory CD45RA+ cells. The data were produced by immunoSEQ multiplex PCR, yet TCRdb's version contains in-frame clones alone and is incomplete. The table has 550,000 to 750,000 clones, around 95% seen once. The source material was naive CD8+ T cells sorted from blood. Receptor source: a woman younger than 45 in good health.

The rearrangement joins TRBV19 to TRBJ2-2; weak D call: TRBD2 (6 bases). The length of the CDR3 is 14 residues. V lost 9 bases and J lost 6, with 17 bases in between. Germline-derived CDR1 and CDR2 are LNHDA and SQIVND (reference sequence). The CDR3 sequence: CARPPLGGSGELFF. Written as DNA, the CDR3 is TGTGCCAGGCCGCCACTGGGGGGATCCGGGGAGCTGTTTTTT.

J is TRBJ1-2 and V is TRBV28; D is unresolved. The germline V gene has CDR1 MDHEN and CDR2 SYDVKM. V lost 1 base and J 0 bases, leaving 3 bases between the germline ends. This CDR3 region has 13 residues. DNA of the CDR3: TGTGCCAGCAGTTTATTGTCTAACTATGGCTACACCTTC. Amino acid sequence: CASSLLSNYGYTF.

The chain uses TRBV28 and TRBJ2-3, with 7 bases lining up with TRBD2. The CDR3 spans 17 residues. Germline V gives CDR1 MDHEN, CDR2 SYDVKM. Germline trimming cut 3 bases from V and 2 bases from J; bases unmatched to any gene: 11. Here the CDR3 reads CASSFFVGGEHTDTQYF. The CDR3 DNA follows: TGTGCCAGCAGTTTTTTTGTGGGAGGGGAACACACAGATACGCAGTATTTT.

V is TRBV2 and J is TRBJ2-5; D perhaps matches TRBD2 (5 bases). This CDR3 is 13 amino acids long. Germline V gives CDR1 SNHLY, CDR2 FYNNEI. Trimming took off 7 bases at V and 4 bases at J, with 13 bases between the two ends. The CDR3 DNA sequence: TGTGCCAGCATTCCTAGCTTGTTAGAGACCCAGTACTTC. Translation: CASIPSLLETQYF.

The V call is TRBV20-1, the J call TRBJ1-2; no definite D call. The CDR3 sequence is 10 residues long. Germline loops: CDR1 DFQATT, CDR2 SNEGSKA (reference sequence). Trimming stripped 2 bases from V and 6 bases from J, with 4 bases between. CDR3 protein: CSARSDGYTF. CDR3 coding DNA: TGCAGTGCTAGATCCGATGGCTACACCTTC.

This sequence joins TRBV4-1 and TRBJ2-2; 8 bases fit TRBD2. CDR1 MGHRA and CDR2 YSYEKL come from the germline V gene. This CDR3 region has 14 residues. V trimming: 4 bases; J trimming: 6 bases; junction bases outside the gene matches: 4. In nucleotides, the CDR3 is TGCGCCAGCAGCCCCGGGACTAGATCCGGGGAGCTGTTTTTT. Amino acid sequence: CASSPGTRSGELFF.

The gene calls are TRBV28 and TRBJ2-7; a possible D gene is TRBD2 (6 bases). The CDR3 runs 14 residues. V was clipped by 6 bases and J by 2 bases, with 14 bases between them. CDR1 MDHEN and CDR2 SYDVKM come from the germline V gene. This CDR3 reads CASSPPRLAYEQYF. The CDR3 DNA is TGTGCCAGCAGCCCTCCGAGACTAGCCTACGAGCAGTACTTC.

The chain carries TRBV27 and TRBJ2-7; D unresolved. V was cut by 7 bases and J by 0 bases, with 10 bases left in between. This CDR3 is 13 amino acids long. Germline values: CDR1 MNHEY, CDR2 SMNVEV (reference sequence). The CDR3 region is CASKLRGSYEQYF. CDR3 nucleotide sequence: TGTGCCAGCAAACTACGAGGCTCCTACGAGCAGTACTTC.

V usage is TRBV29-1 and J usage is TRBJ2-3, with 9 bases matching TRBD2. Trimming at V came to 6 bases and at J to 0 bases, leaving 4 bases not matched to a gene. This CDR3 region has 14 residues. Germline V gene sequence: CDR1 SQVTM, CDR2 ANQGSEA. DNA of the CDR3: TGCAGCGTAGCGGGAGGACCCAGCACAGATACGCAGTATTTT. It yields the protein CSVAGGPSTDTQYF.

V is TRBV6-6 and J is TRBJ2-7, with TRBD2 matching 10 bases. The V and J ends lost 7 bases and 2 bases, in that order; junction bases with no gene match: 8. CDR3 length equals 15 residues. The V gene's germline CDR1 is MNHNY and CDR2 SVGAGI (reference sequence). The chain's CDR3 is CASNNIAGGAYEQYF. In nucleotides, the CDR3 is TGTGCCAGCAATAACATAGCGGGAGGCGCCTACGAGCAGTACTTC.

This clone was seen once. This chain connects TRBV19 to TRBJ2-3, with D tentatively TRBD1 or TRBD2 (6 bases each). V dropped 3 bases and J dropped 7 bases, with 17 bases sitting between them. Germline-derived CDR1 and CDR2 are LNHDA and SQIVND (reference sequence). The CDR3 covers 15 residues. The DNA of the CDR3 is TGTGCCAGTAGTATGGGGGGCGGGGTCACGAATACGCAGTATTTT. Residues: CASSMGGGVTNTQYF.

This clone was seen once. This chain connects TRBV29-1 to TRBJ2-1; TRBD2 agrees at 12 bases. V lost 2 bases to trimming and J lost 16 bases; unmatched junction nucleotides: 12. The CDR3 sequence is 14 residues long. Germline V gives CDR1 SQVTM, CDR2 ANQGSEA. Written as DNA, the CDR3 is TGCAGCGTTGAAACGACTAAGACTAGCGGGAGTGGTTTCTTC. As protein: CSVETTKTSGSGFF.

The chain links TRBV4-1 to TRBJ2-3; D not resolved. The CDR3 runs to 15 residues. Trimming shortened V by 1 base and J by 4 bases, and 12 bases separated the two germline ends. CDR1 is MGHRA, CDR2 YSYEKL, per germline. The CDR3 here is CASSQGNGDADTQYF. Written as DNA, the CDR3 is TGCGCCAGCAGCCAAGGGAATGGGGATGCAGATACGCAGTATTTT.

This clone was seen only once. The chain carries TRBV11-1 and TRBJ2-7; D gene uncertain. V shed 1 base and J shed 3 bases, with 7 bases lying between them. The germline CDR1 and CDR2 sequences are SGHAT and FQDESV (reference sequence). This CDR3 spans 13 amino acids. In DNA form, the CDR3 reads TGTGCCAGCAGCTTAGTCCAGGACTACGAGCAGTACTTC. This gives the protein CASSLVQDYEQYF. The full variable domain, with the rest looked up from reference TRBV11-1 and TRBJ2-7, is EAEVAQSPRYKITEKSQAVAFWCDPISGHATLYWYRQILGQGPELLVQFQDESVVDDSQLPKDRFSAERLKGVDSTLKIQPAELGDSAMYLCASSLVQDYEQYFGPGTRLTVT.

The gene calls are TRBV10-2 and TRBJ2-7, with D possibly matching TRBD1 (6 bases). The CDR3 sequence is 13 residues long. The germline gives CDR1 WSHSY, CDR2 SAAADI. Trimming pared 6 bases from V and 4 bases from J, leaving 13 bases between. CDR3 sequence reads: CASSNKQGYEQYF. The CDR3 DNA reads as TGCGCCAGCAGCAATAAACAGGGTTACGAGCAGTACTTC.

Notes on this clone: Other DNA sequences of this sample code for an identical CDR3. The V gene is TRBV27, the J gene TRBJ2-7, with 9 bases matching TRBD2. Per the germline V gene, CDR1 is MNHEY and CDR2 is SMNVEV (reference sequence). V dropped 2 bases and J dropped 6; count of bases not matched to a gene: 5. The CDR3 spans 14 residues. CDR3 in DNA: TGTGCCAGCAGTTTAGCGGGAGGGCCGGGCGAGCAGTACTTC. Encoded protein: CASSLAGGPGEQYF.

The chain is built from TRBV13 and TRBJ2-7; unclear D gene. The CDR3 has 12 amino acids. Looked up from germline, CDR1 is PRHDT and CDR2 is FYEKMQ (reference sequence). Trimming took 5 bases from V and 3 from J, leaving 8 bases between them. The CDR3 protein is CASSHSSYEQYF. In DNA, the CDR3 is TGTGCCAGCAGCCATTCGAGCTACGAGCAGTACTTC.

The chain recombines TRBV11-2 with TRBJ2-3; 14 bases are a match to TRBD2. V lost 5 bases, J lost 5 bases, and 9 bases stayed unmatched. The CDR3 runs 17 residues. CDR1 is SGHAT and CDR2 is FQNNGV in the germline V gene. CDR3 residues: CASSQDGLAGGEDTQYF. The CDR3 coding sequence is TGTGCCAGCAGCCAAGACGGACTAGCGGGAGGTGAAGATACGCAGTATTTT.